This T cell receptor beta chain stems from a study of blood T cell repertoires in COVID-19. On the study more broadly: Material from acute and convalescent COVID-19 was sourced from the United States, Italy and Spain. PBMCs, B-cell-depleted T cells, or T cells provided the cDNA or gDNA that made up the material.

Germline CDR1 is MDHEN and CDR2 is SYDVKM. V lost 6 bases and J 2 bases, leaving 5 bases between the germline ends. CDR3 length: 12 amino acids. Original analysis: Estimated nucleated cell counts came from reference gene primer amplification. Profiling relied on immunoSEQ multiplex PCR, and the TCRdb table lists in-frame clones only, not all of them. V, J and clone size reflect that table, while D and trimming were determined from the DNA. The sample contains about 120,000 clones, about 89% of which appear only once. V usage is TRBV28 and J usage is TRBJ1-3, with D perhaps matching TRBD1 (5 bases). The clonotype comes from a woman aged 70 to 79 with acute or convalescent COVID-19. Sequencing input: peripheral blood. Here the CDR3 reads CASRDTGNTIYF. The CDR3 DNA follows: TGTGCCAGCAGGGACACTGGAAACACCATATATTTT.